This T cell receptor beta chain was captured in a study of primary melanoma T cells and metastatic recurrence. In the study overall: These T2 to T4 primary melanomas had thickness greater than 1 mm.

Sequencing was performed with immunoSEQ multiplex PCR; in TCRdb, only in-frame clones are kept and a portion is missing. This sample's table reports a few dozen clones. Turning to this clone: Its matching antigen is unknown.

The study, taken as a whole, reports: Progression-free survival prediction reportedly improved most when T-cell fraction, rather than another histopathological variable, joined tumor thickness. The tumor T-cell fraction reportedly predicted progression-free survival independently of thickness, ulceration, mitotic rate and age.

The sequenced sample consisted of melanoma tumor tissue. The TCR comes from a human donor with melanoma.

The CDR3 DNA is TGTGCCTGGAGTGTCGAGGGAGGAGGTTCACCCCTCCACTTT. Translating it yields CAWSVEGGGSPLHF. The rearrangement joins TRBV30 to TRBJ1-6; D gene uncertain. Germline V CDR1 and CDR2: GTSNPN, SVGIG (reference sequence). V lost 0 bases to trimming and J lost 9 bases, with 12 bases between them. The CDR3 sequence is 14 residues long.